This T cell receptor beta chain appears in the sequencing data of a study of blood T cell repertoires in COVID-19 (dated by TCRdb to the early 2020s). At the level of the whole study: The collaborator samples originated in the United States, Italy and Spain and spanned the acute and convalescent phases of COVID-19. The material from the prospective study consisted of cDNA or gDNA derived from T cells, B-cell-depleted T cells, or PBMCs. Subjects who had been exposed to COVID-19, were actively infected with it, or had recovered from it provided the deeply sampled blood TCRbeta repertoires that made up the dataset. A freely available public database, intended as a resource for researchers studying the immune response to SARS-CoV-2, is where the repertoires were released. Samples were obtained from the ongoing ImmuneRACE study (first 160 participants) and from 950 to 1,500 subjects provided by 6 global collaborators. The sample metadata nearly always contained a de-identified subject ID, COVID-19 status, age in years and sex. HLA class I and class II types, where available, came from metadata supplied by the sample provider rather than from assay-based typing. General study outcomes and caveats: How much clinical and demographic metadata was included differed by source and by participant, and the metadata was provided uncurated.

Whole blood was collected in K2EDTA tubes by collaborating institutions according to the institutions' own protocols. For TCRbeta analysis, collaborator samples were shipped as frozen whole blood, as isolated PBMCs, or as DNA extracted from either sample type. TCRbeta CDR3 regions were amplified from genomic DNA by means of the immunoSEQ Assay, a bias-controlled multiplex PCR. The authors' analysis ran thus. Nucleated cell counts per sample were estimated from amplification of reference gene primers within the assay. To quantify the absolute abundance of each unique TCRbeta CDR3 rearrangement, sequence reads were collapsed and filtered. For each sample, productive Simpson clonality was calculated as the square root of Simpson's diversity index across productive rearrangements. In its TCRdb copy, this immuneACCESS table keeps in-frame sequences only and misses some clones. Where compared with another copy, unresolved V genes explain less than half of these, and the others have no known cause. The V and J calls and clone size are taken from that table; D and trimming were inferred from the DNA. Present in this sample are approximately 97,000 clones, about 84% of which were seen just once. The ten largest make up 4% to 5.5% of the sample.

Notes on this clone: No cognate antigen has been identified for it. Base qualities are not provided; no much larger clone lies one nucleotide away.

Material for sequencing was peripheral blood. This receptor was identified in a man aged 60 to 69 with acute or convalescent COVID-19.

The CDR3: CASSPGIISNQPQHF. The DNA sequence is TGTGCCAGCAGTCCCGGGATAATCAGCAATCAGCCCCAGCATTTT. The rearranged chain carries TRBV27 and TRBJ1-5; the D gene is not confidently resolved. Relative to germline, V is 5 bases shorter and J is 1 base shorter, with 12 bases between their ends. Via the germline V gene (reference sequence), CDR1 is MNHEY and CDR2 SMNVEV. The CDR3, cysteine through phenylalanine, is 15 amino acids long. Kept here is only the CDR3 DNA, which spans 45 bases and is read in frame from base 1.